These 17 T cell receptor beta chains came from one sample sequenced in a study of shared clonotypes between healthy human individuals. This table comes from immunoSEQ multiplex PCR, and its TCRdb copy is limited to in-frame clones, with some not included. The sample yields 2 million to 2.5 million clones, around 95% seen once. Sequencing used naive CD4+ T cells sorted from blood. Subset: CD45RA+ positively selected. The receptors were sampled from a man between 18 and 35 years old in good health.

The V call is TRBV4-3, the J call TRBJ2-7; D call uncertain. V was shortened by 0 bases and J by 2 bases, with 5 bases between the two germline ends. The CDR3 is made up of 13 amino acids. CDR1 LGHNA and CDR2 YSLEER come from the germline V gene. CDR3 nucleotides: TGCGCCAGCAGCCAAGAATGGGCCTACGAGCAGTACTTC. Translation: CASSQEWAYEQYF.

This rearrangement joins TRBV28 to TRBJ2-5; 9 nucleotides match TRBD2. Germline CDR1 is MDHEN and CDR2 is SYDVKM. Trimming at V came to 5 bases and at J to 2 bases, leaving 6 bases not matched to a gene. The CDR3 is 15 residues long. The CDR3 loop reads CASSGAGGQQETQYF. The CDR3 nucleotides read TGTGCCAGCAGTGGAGCGGGGGGCCAACAAGAGACCCAGTACTTC.

The chain recombines TRBV6-6 with TRBJ1-4; D is unresolved. CDR1 is MNHNY, CDR2 SVGAGI, per germline (reference sequence). This CDR3 has 13 residues. The ends were cut back, 6 bases at V and 0 bases at J, with 5 bases in the middle. The CDR3 spells CASRGSTNEKLFF. As DNA, the CDR3 is TGTGCCAGCAGGGGCTCAACTAATGAAAAACTGTTTTTT.

V usage is TRBV4-3 and J usage is TRBJ1-6; 9 nucleotides agree with TRBD1. The length of the CDR3 is 15 residues. From germline, CDR1 is LGHNA and CDR2 YSLEER. V lost 2 bases and J lost 9; bases outside the gene matches: 5. In DNA form, the CDR3 reads TGCGCCAGCAGCCAACTACAGGGGGCAGGTTCACCCCTCCACTTT. It translates to CASSQLQGAGSPLHF.

V and J are TRBV5-1 and TRBJ2-5; no clear D. This CDR3 has 13 residues. Deletions cut 5 bases from V and 0 bases from J, with 8 bases between. Per germline, CDR1 SGHRS and CDR2 YFSETQ. CDR3 nucleotides: TGCGCCAGCAGGGCCTTAAACCAAGAGACCCAGTACTTC. Translated, it gives CASRALNQETQYF.

This clone was found once. The chain has TRBV5-8 and TRBJ2-1; D might be TRBD2 (6 bases). The germline gives CDR1 SGHTS, CDR2 YDEGEE. The CDR3 runs 15 residues. Deletions cut 4 bases from V and 6 bases from J, with 17 bases between. CDR3 nucleotides: TGTGCCAGCAGCCTCGGAGGGGAGAGGCTCAATGAGCAGTTCTTC. It encodes CASSLGGERLNEQFF.

J is TRBJ2-2 and V is TRBV19; D remains ambiguous. V was cut by 3 bases and J by 7 bases, with 3 bases left in between. The CDR3 spans 11 residues. CDR1 is LNHDA, CDR2 SQIVND, per germline (reference sequence). CDR3 sequence (DNA): TGTGCCAGTAGTATGATCGGGGAGCTGTTTTTT. Translated: CASSMIGELFF.

The chain recombines TRBV5-5 with TRBJ2-2; 11 nucleotides match TRBD2. The CDR3 consists of 16 residues. J was trimmed by 1 base and V by 4 bases; bases with no gene match: 3. Germline V gene lookup returns CDR1 SGHKS and CDR2 YYEKEE (reference sequence). CDR3 coding DNA: TGTGCCAGCAGCGACGGGACTAGCGGGAACACCGGGGAGCTGTTTTTT. Protein sequence: CASSDGTSGNTGELFF.

This clone has more than one count but fewer than ten. The rearrangement joins TRBV2 to TRBJ1-5; D unclear. The CDR3 consists of 15 residues. With 7 bases removed from V and 3 bases from J, the gap between germline ends came to 16 bases. Germline assignment: CDR1 SNHLY and CDR2 FYNNEI. CDR3 bases: TGTGCCAGCAAGTTGTTAAGTGGCCCCAATCAGCCCCAGCATTTT. Its protein product is CASKLLSGPNQPQHF.

This clone is a singleton in its sample. The J gene is TRBJ2-5, the V gene TRBV2; no clear D gene. The CDR3 spans 12 residues. V lost 7 bases to trimming and J lost 4 bases, with 10 bases between them. Germline V lookup: CDR1 SNHLY, CDR2 FYNNEI. The CDR3 DNA reads as TGTGCCAGCATGACCCTGGCAGAGACCCAGTACTTC. Its protein product is CASMTLAETQYF.

CDR3 in DNA: TGTGCCAGCAAGAGAACCGCCGGGGGAACAGATACGCAGTATTTT. Amino acid sequence: CASKRTAGGTDTQYF. The rearrangement uses TRBV6-5 and TRBJ2-3, with D maybe TRBD2 (6 bases). The V end lost 7 bases, the J end lost 3 bases, and 17 bases lay between the germline ends. The CDR3 is 15 amino acids. CDR1 and CDR2 from the germline V gene are MNHEY and SVGAGI.

CDR3 DNA: TGTGCCAGCTCACCACAGTTCCGGGGCGAGCAGTACTTC. It translates to CASSPQFRGEQYF. The gene calls are TRBV18 and TRBJ2-7; maybe TRBD2 (5 bases). The CDR3 spans 13 residues. Germline assignment: CDR1 KGHSH and CDR2 LQKENI. V lost 1 base, J lost 6 bases, and 10 bases lay in between.

The V and J genes are TRBV7-9 and TRBJ2-3; tentative D call: TRBD2 (6 bases). The CDR3 runs to 15 residues. CDR1 SEHNR and CDR2 FQNEAQ come from the germline V gene (reference sequence). V gave up 5 bases and J gave up 9 bases, with 21 bases separating them. CDR3 sequence: CASSQTSIGKETQYF. The DNA for the CDR3 is TGTGCCAGCAGCCAGACTAGTATCGGTAAAGAGACGCAGTATTTT. Looking up the rest from reference TRBV7-9 and TRBJ2-3 gives the full variable domain: DTGVSQNPRHKITKRGQNVTFRCDPISEHNRLYWYRQTLGQGPEFLTYFQNEAQLEKSRLLSDRFSAERPKGSFSTLEIQRTEQGDSAMYLCASSQTSIGKETQYFGPGTRLTVL.

The chain links TRBV5-1 to TRBJ2-7; the D gene is possibly TRBD1 (5 bases). V was trimmed by 5 bases and J by 6 bases, leaving 18 bases between them. CDR1 and CDR2 (germline): SGHRS, YFSETQ. CDR3 length: 14 amino acids. Written as DNA, the CDR3 is TGCGCCAGCAGTAAAACGGCAGGGTCCCCCGAGCAGTACTTC. Protein: CASSKTAGSPEQYF.

V is TRBV5-4 and J is TRBJ1-1; D is possibly TRBD1 (5 bases). The ends were cut back, 0 bases at V and 0 bases at J, with 9 bases in the middle. Germline V gene sequence: CDR1 SGHNT, CDR2 YYREEE (reference sequence). This CDR3 comprises 15 residues. The CDR3 DNA follows: TGTGCCAGCAGCTTGGAGGGGAGGATGAACACTGAAGCTTTCTTT. It is translated as CASSLEGRMNTEAFF.

This chain links TRBV7-9 with TRBJ2-1, with 9 bases identical to TRBD1. The CDR3 spans 15 residues. Germline CDR1 reads SEHNR; CDR2 reads FQNEAQ (reference sequence). V dropped 2 bases and J dropped 4; count of bases not matched to a gene: 3. In DNA form, the CDR3 reads TGTGCCAGCAGCTTAAGGGACAGGGTTTACAATGAGCAGTTCTTC. The encoded protein is CASSLRDRVYNEQFF.

The chain couples TRBV18 to TRBJ2-7; 8 bases match TRBD1. Losses at the gene ends were 6 bases for V and 1 base for J; bases not matched to a gene: 8. The CDR3 sequence is 15 residues long. Germline assignment: CDR1 KGHSH and CDR2 LQKENI. DNA for the CDR3: TGTGCCAGCTCGCCAGGCGGACAGGGTTCCTACGAGCAGTACTTC. This codes for CASSPGGQGSYEQYF.